The rows below give T cell receptor beta chains drawn from one sample of a study of Ad26.COV2.S vaccination and SARS-CoV-2 variants. This table comes from immunoSEQ multiplex PCR, and its TCRdb copy is limited to in-frame clones, with some not included. The table records roughly 400,000 clones, about 92% of them present only once. The sequencing used peripheral blood, collected in a trial of Ad26.COV2.S vaccine versus placebo. Receptors were obtained from a person aged 18-60 years who received the Ad26.COV2.S COVID-19 vaccine or a placebo. Each CDR3 is given with its conserved first and last residue. Each record gives: V gene, CDR3 protein.

V gene: TRBV6-6; CDR3 protein: CASSPIIAGGYTDTQYF
V gene: TRBV5-1; CDR3 protein: CASSPLAGPEQYF
V gene: TRBV18; CDR3 protein: CASSPPASGGSGANVLTF
V gene: TRBV5-4; CDR3 protein: CASTTGGAPNTIYF
V gene: TRBV2; CDR3 protein: CASSSSYEQYF
V gene: TRBV14; CDR3 protein: CASSHALDYYEQYF
V gene: TRBV7-8; CDR3 protein: CASSSPDGYGYTF
V gene: TRBV19; CDR3 protein: CASSDRGGTDTQYF
V gene: TRBV11-2; CDR3 protein: CASSLELQETQYF
V gene: TRBV9; CDR3 protein: CASSVDIAGVTGELFF
V gene: TRBV27; CDR3 protein: CASTTRDRAYNEQFF
V gene: TRBV7-9; CDR3 protein: CASSFKAQWDGNSPLHF
V gene: TRBV11-2; CDR3 protein: CASSLGAGAEKLFF
V gene: TRBV5-5; CDR3 protein: CASSPGTGGFEQYF
V gene: TRBV28; CDR3 protein: CASTQSPALGYEQYF
V gene: TRBV7-9; CDR3 protein: CASSPLETQYF
V gene: TRBV11-2; CDR3 protein: CASSSRTSGGIYEQYF